This T cell receptor (beta chain) was captured by sequencing in a study of cytomegalovirus exposure and HLA in healthy donors. Study-wide results and caveats: There were some V segments, including TRBV6-2 and TRBV6-3, excluded as indistinguishable. Fewer N-insertions (relative to the approximately 670-donor mean) were reportedly seen in an Asian-associated ancestry cluster in a later analysis.

The PCR ran on 60 Vbeta and 13 Jbeta primers. Assay used: immunoSEQ multiplex PCR; TCRdb lists only in-frame clones, some missing. The sample yields some 150,000 clones, around 80% seen once. Concerning this clone: The antigen remains unidentified.

The donors were healthy bone marrow donors. Deletions cut 1 base from V and 7 bases from J, with 5 bases between. Germline loops: CDR1 LNHDA, CDR2 SQIVND (reference sequence). This CDR3 is built from 12 residues. The specimen was PBMCs. This clonotype was obtained from a man under 40 in good health and CMV-seronegative. J is TRBJ2-1 and V is TRBV19, with no clear D. The CDR3 bases are TGTGCCAGTAGTATAGCAGGTAATGAGCAGTTCTTC. Residues: CASSIAGNEQFF.